Sequencing of this T cell receptor (beta chain) was carried out in a study of regulatory T cells in long-lasting Graves disease. Sample time point: newly diagnosed GD, antithyroid drugs for less than 3 months. Extracted PBMC RNA gave rise to the TCR library. EDTA tubes were used for drawing 8.5 to 9.5 milliliters of peripheral blood. Germline V gene data show CDR1 as SGHTA and CDR2 as FQGNSA. V was trimmed by 1 base and J by 4 bases, leaving 12 bases between them. This CDR3 is built from 15 residues. In building TCR beta libraries, iRepertoire HTBI primers were used together with Arm-PCR of CDR3 regions. TCRdb used MiXCR to reprocess the multiplex PCR reads, holding one entry per CDR3 protein. The sample includes around 320,000 distinct CDR3 sequences, 15% to 20% of them seen just once. These same data were also listed under a study on T cells in Graves' hyperthyroidism and ophthalmopathy. That paper states: It was uncontrolled infection, other autoimmune disease, pregnancy or lactation that excluded patients. RT-PCR in the first round (using the HTBI primer set) targeted the TCR CDR3.

The chain is built from TRBV7-2 and TRBJ2-3, with D perhaps TRBD1 or TRBD2 (6 bases each). This TCR came from a middle-aged man with Graves disease. The specimen comprised peripheral blood mononuclear cells (PBMCs), sampled at new diagnosis, from a patient treated with antithyroid drugs. The CDR3 loop is CASSLDRGRSDTQYF. In nucleotides, the CDR3 is TGTGCCAGCAGCTTAGACCGGGGGCGGTCAGATACGCAGTATTTT.